This TCR beta chain was identified during a study of cytomegalovirus exposure and HLA in healthy donors. In the study overall: Researchers previously reported finding 90 million to 130 million unique TCR beta sequences from 150 million to 200 million T cells. HLA-typed donors were the source of about 85 million unique TCRs, which an early data release held.

The CDR3 runs 17 residues. Trimming took 0 bases from V and 0 from J; bases not matched to a gene: 6. Per germline, CDR1 SGHDT and CDR2 YYEEEE. This clone was detected once. Primers for the PCR totalled 60 Vbeta and 13 Jbeta. Generated by immunoSEQ multiplex PCR, the TCRdb table keeps only in-frame clones and is missing some. The sample records roughly 140,000 clones, over 70% being singletons. Everyone who donated was a healthy bone marrow donor. The V and J genes are TRBV5-6 and TRBJ2-4, with 7 nucleotides matching TRBD1. Source material: PBMCs. The sequence derives from a man between 40 and 49 years old in good health and CMV-seronegative. This chain's CDR3 is CASSLGFGDRAKNIQYF. CDR3 DNA: TGTGCCAGCAGCTTGGGGTTTGGGGACAGAGCCAAAAACATTCAGTACTTC.